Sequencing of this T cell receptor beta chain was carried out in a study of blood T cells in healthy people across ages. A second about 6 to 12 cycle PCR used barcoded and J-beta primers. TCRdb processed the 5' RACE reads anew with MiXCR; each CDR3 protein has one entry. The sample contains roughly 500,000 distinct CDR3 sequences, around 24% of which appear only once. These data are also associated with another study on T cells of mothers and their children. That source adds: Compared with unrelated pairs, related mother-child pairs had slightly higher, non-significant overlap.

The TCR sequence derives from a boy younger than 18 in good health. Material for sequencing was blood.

The CDR3 reads CASSRLLAGTGGINEQYF. CDR3 coding DNA: TGTGCCAGCAGCCGCCTACTTGCCGGGACAGGGGGCATCAACGAGCAGTACTTC. The rearrangement links TRBV27 to TRBJ2-7, with TRBD1 matching 12 bases. The junction had 17 bases not matched to a gene; V was cut back by 6 bases and J by 5 bases. There are 18 residues in the CDR3. The germline V gene encodes CDR1 MNHEY and CDR2 SMNVEV (reference sequence).